This T cell receptor beta chain is drawn from a study of blood T cell repertoires in COVID-19. Study as a whole: Italy, Spain and the United States were the sources of the convalescent and acute COVID-19 samples.

In terms of age and location, participants ranged from about 18 to 89 years and lived in about two dozen US areas. Symptom resolution, clearance, or two negative PCRs marked the recovered donors of Cohort 3. Authors' processing steps: Cell counts per sample came from amplifying reference gene primers. Sequencing was performed with immunoSEQ multiplex PCR; in TCRdb, only in-frame clones are kept and a portion is missing. The DNA gave D and trimming, while V, J and clone size come from that table. The sample yields a few hundred thousand clones, just under 90% seen once. This TCR was sampled from a man aged 30-40 years who had recovered from COVID-19. The specimen sequenced was PBMCs or T cells enriched from blood (not recorded which).

CDR3 bases: TGTGCCAGCAGCGTAGTTGCGGACACCTACAATGAGCAGTTCTTC. Protein sequence: CASSVVADTYNEQFF. The chain links TRBV9 to TRBJ2-1, with D possibly TRBD1 on 5 matching bases. This CDR3 is 15 amino acids long. CDR1 is SGDLS, CDR2 YYNGEE, per germline. V lost 0 bases and J 2 bases, leaving 9 bases between the germline ends.